One sample yielded the 8 T cell receptor beta chains listed below, sequenced in a study of PD-L1 blockade in urothelial cancer. Assay used: immunoSEQ multiplex PCR; TCRdb lists only in-frame clones, some missing. The profile shows some 51,000 clones, 70% to 90% of them singletons. The material was PBMCs, obtained around atezolizumab (anti-PD-L1) treatment. The receptors come from a man aged 55-75 years with urothelial cancer.

The CDR3 spells CASSPRQENQPQHF. CDR3 nucleotide sequence: TGTGCCAGCAGCCCCCGACAGGAAAATCAGCCCCAGCATTTT. The J gene is TRBJ1-5, the V gene TRBV7-8; TRBD1 might be the D (6 bases). CDR3 length equals 14 residues. V lost 5 bases to trimming and J lost 4 bases, with 12 bases between them. The germline V gene has CDR1 SGHVS and CDR2 FQNEAQ.

The chain combines TRBV7-9 with TRBJ2-7; D might be TRBD2 (5 bases). CDR3 length: 12 residues. CDR1 is SEHNR and CDR2 is FQNEAQ in the germline V gene (reference sequence). Trimming cost V 4 bases and J 7 bases, with 11 bases left between them. CDR3 sequence: CASSSRRGEQYF. Written as DNA, the CDR3 is TGTGCCAGCAGCTCCCGCCGCGGGGAGCAGTACTTC. Complete variable domain (other parts from reference TRBV7-9 and TRBJ2-7): DTGVSQNPRHKITKRGQNVTFRCDPISEHNRLYWYRQTLGQGPEFLTYFQNEAQLEKSRLLSDRFSAERPKGSFSTLEIQRTEQGDSAMYLCASSSRRGEQYFGPGTRLTVT.

The chain's CDR3 is CASSVGGRAADEQFF. Here the CDR3 DNA reads TGTGCCAGCAGCGTCGGAGGGAGGGCCGCCGATGAGCAGTTCTTC. This chain uses TRBV9 with TRBJ2-1; 7 bases map to TRBD2. The CDR3 is 15 residues long. Per the germline V gene, CDR1 is SGDLS and CDR2 is YYNGEE. Unmatched junction bases numbered 10, after V lost 2 bases and J lost 8 bases.

Here the CDR3 DNA reads TGTGCCAGCAGCTTTCCTAGGAACTATGGCTACACCTTC. This encodes CASSFPRNYGYTF. V gene TRBV7-9 combines with J gene TRBJ1-2; unclear D gene. V lost 3 bases to trimming and J lost 2 bases, with 7 bases between them. The CDR3 extends over 13 amino acids. Germline V CDR1 and CDR2: SEHNR, FQNEAQ (reference sequence).

The chain combines TRBV11-3 with TRBJ1-1; tentatively, D is TRBD1 (6 bases). CDR3 size: 15 residues. The germline V gene has CDR1 SGHNT and CDR2 YENEEA. Trimming took off 5 bases at V and 0 bases at J, with 13 bases between the two ends. The CDR3 loop is CASSRRTGLNTEAFF. Here the CDR3 DNA reads TGTGCCAGCAGCCGCCGCACAGGGTTGAACACTGAAGCTTTCTTT.

This chain joins TRBV6-5 and TRBJ1-5; D gene ambiguous. CDR3 length equals 15 residues. Trimming took 5 bases from V and 2 from J, leaving 13 bases between them. Germline V gene sequence: CDR1 MNHEY, CDR2 SVGAGI. CDR3 nucleotide sequence: TGTGCCAGCAGTCCAACGGGAAGGGGCAATCAGCCCCAGCATTTT. Protein: CASSPTGRGNQPQHF.

This clone was found a few times. CDR3: CASRGREVYEQYF. In DNA, the CDR3 is TGTGCCAGCAGAGGACGGGAGGTCTACGAGCAGTACTTC. The rearrangement joins TRBV6-1 to TRBJ2-7; 7 bases line up with TRBD2. The V segment lost 6 bases and the J segment 3 bases; nucleotides outside the gene matches: 5. Looked up from germline, CDR1 is MNHNS and CDR2 is SASEGT. The CDR3 sequence is 13 residues long.

This rearrangement joins TRBV15 to TRBJ2-7, with a possible D match to TRBD2 (6 bases). The CDR3 totals 13 residues. Germline values: CDR1 LNHNV, CDR2 YYDKDF (reference sequence). V lost 0 bases, J lost 4 bases, and 7 bases lay in between. CDR3 loop: CATSRDREYEQYF. DNA for the CDR3: TGTGCCACCAGCAGAGACCGGGAGTACGAGCAGTACTTC.